The next 13 T cell receptor beta chains were all read from a single sample in a study of T-cell reconstitution after alpha-beta-depleted transplantation in children. Unique molecular identifiers were incorporated into the prepared TCRbeta library. TCRdb recomputed calls from the PCR reads with MiXCR, one row per CDR3 protein. The sample shows approximately 490,000 distinct CDR3 sequences, roughly an eighth of them seen only once. The sequencing used PBMCs from the stem cell graft donor, collected from the stem cell graft. The source of these receptors is a human donor who donated a stem cell graft to a child with combined immunodeficiency.

Only a few counts were recorded for this clonotype. Here the CDR3 reads CASSWSGGRETQYF. The CDR3 coding sequence is TGTGCCAGCAGTTGGTCAGGGGGGAGAGAGACCCAGTACTTC. This chain connects TRBV6-5 to TRBJ2-5, with TRBD1 as a possible D gene (7 bases). The germline V and J ends were trimmed by 4 bases and 4 bases, with 13 bases remaining between them. Looked up from germline, CDR1 is MNHEY and CDR2 is SVGAGI. The CDR3 is made up of 14 amino acids.

The V gene is TRBV29-1, the J gene TRBJ2-5; 8 bases match TRBD2. The CDR3 is 15 amino acids. CDR1 and CDR2 (germline): SQVTM, ANQGSEA. Germline trimming cut 3 bases from V and 1 base from J; bases unmatched to any gene: 7. The CDR3 region is CSVDGGGTFQETQYF. CDR3 sequence (DNA): TGCAGCGTTGACGGGGGGGGGACCTTCCAAGAGACCCAGTACTTC.

This clonotype was recorded many times. The chain combines TRBV27 with TRBJ1-6, with TRBD1 matching 7 bases. V shed 6 bases and J 10 bases; nucleotides not matched to a gene: 9. Germline CDR1 and CDR2: MNHEY and SMNVEV (reference sequence). CDR3 size: 14 residues. The CDR3 nucleotides are TGTGCCAGCAGCGTTACAGGGGTATCCTCACCCCTCCACTTT. Translation: CASSVTGVSSPLHF.

This clonotype was seen repeatedly, ten times or more. CDR3 nucleotide sequence: TGTGCCAGCAGTCCCCATCTTAATCAGCCCCAGCATTTT. Its protein is CASSPHLNQPQHF. V is TRBV27 and J is TRBJ1-5; D remains unclear. The CDR3 contains 13 residues. Germline V gene lookup returns CDR1 MNHEY and CDR2 SMNVEV (reference sequence). The V and J ends lost 5 bases and 4 bases respectively, with 9 bases between them.

The chain combines TRBV9 with TRBJ1-1, with D possibly matching TRBD1 (6 bases). V was pared by 2 bases and J by 10 bases, with 15 bases between. This CDR3 contains 13 residues. Germline loops: CDR1 SGDLS, CDR2 YYNGEE. The chain's CDR3 is CASSVNREGGAFF. CDR3 sequence (DNA): TGTGCCAGCAGCGTCAACAGGGAGGGGGGAGCTTTCTTT.

In this sample, this clonotype turned up a few times. The rearrangement links TRBV7-3 to TRBJ2-5, with D possibly matching TRBD2 (6 bases). CDR3 length equals 16 residues. Germline values: CDR1 SGHTA, CDR2 FQGTGA. V shed 1 base and J shed 2 bases, with 14 bases lying between them. CDR3 region: CASSLMSRERQETQYF. In nucleotides, the CDR3 is TGTGCCAGCAGCTTAATGTCCCGGGAGCGTCAAGAGACCCAGTACTTC.

The chain joins TRBV6-1 to TRBJ2-4, with TRBD2 matching over 8 bases. Germline CDR1 is MNHNS and CDR2 is SASEGT. CDR3 length: 18 amino acids. After removal of 5 bases from V and 0 bases from J, the junction contained 12 bases not matched to a gene. CDR3 in amino acids: CASSPLWVGGVAKNIQYF. The CDR3 nucleotides are TGTGCCAGCAGTCCCCTTTGGGTCGGGGGGGTAGCCAAAAACATTCAGTACTTC.

The rearrangement joins TRBV6-2 or TRBV6-3 to TRBJ2-1; no clear D gene. From germline, CDR1 is MNHEY and CDR2 SVGEGT. The V and J ends lost 1 base and 0 bases respectively, with 7 bases between them. The CDR3 loop spans 15 amino acids. This CDR3 is CASSYYLSSYNEQFF. CDR3 sequence (DNA): TGTGCCAGCAGTTACTACCTGAGCTCCTACAATGAGCAGTTCTTC.

This clonotype was seen a few times. This chain links TRBV5-6 with TRBJ2-7, with 11 positions matching TRBD2. After removal of 0 bases from V and 5 bases from J, the junction contained 4 bases not matched to a gene. The CDR3 contains 15 residues. The germline gives CDR1 SGHDT, CDR2 YYEEEE. The CDR3 bases are TGTGCCAGCAGCTTGGTACTAGCGGGAGTTAACGAGCAGTACTTC. It encodes CASSLVLAGVNEQYF.

This clonotype turned up a few times. The chain employs TRBV6-1 and TRBJ2-5, with a weak D call TRBD2 (5 bases). The germline V gene encodes CDR1 MNHNS and CDR2 SASEGT. The CDR3 totals 15 residues. V lost 6 bases and J 2 bases, leaving 16 bases between the germline ends. The CDR3 DNA reads as TGTGCCAGCAGCCAAACCGGGGTGAGGCAAGAGACCCAGTACTTC. This sequence encodes CASSQTGVRQETQYF.

This clonotype was observed many times. The chain joins TRBV20-1 to TRBJ2-1; the D is unclear. V lost 4 bases and J lost 0, with 10 bases in between. This CDR3 has 14 residues. CDR1 is DFQATT and CDR2 is SNEGSKA in the germline V gene (reference sequence). CDR3 in DNA: TGCAGTGCTATTTTCGAGAGCTCCTACAATGAGCAGTTCTTC. Its translation is CSAIFESSYNEQFF.

This clonotype has at least ten counts. The chain has TRBV12-3 or TRBV12-4 and TRBJ2-5; 9 bases match TRBD1. The CDR3 is 16 residues long. After removal of 1 base from V and 5 bases from J, the junction contained 8 bases not matched to a gene. Written as DNA, the CDR3 is TGTGCCAGCAGTTTAGATTGGGACAGGGCGCTTGAGACCCAGTACTTC. Translated: CASSLDWDRALETQYF.

This clonotype was picked up many times. The gene calls are TRBV5-1 and TRBJ2-7, with 10 bases matching TRBD2. V lost 2 bases and J lost 1; bases outside the gene matches: 9. This CDR3 is built from 17 residues. Per the germline V gene, CDR1 is SGHRS and CDR2 is YFSETQ. CDR3 nucleotide sequence: TGCGCCAGCAGCTTCACTAGCGGGATATCTACTTCCTACGAGCAGTACTTC. It codes for CASSFTSGISTSYEQYF.